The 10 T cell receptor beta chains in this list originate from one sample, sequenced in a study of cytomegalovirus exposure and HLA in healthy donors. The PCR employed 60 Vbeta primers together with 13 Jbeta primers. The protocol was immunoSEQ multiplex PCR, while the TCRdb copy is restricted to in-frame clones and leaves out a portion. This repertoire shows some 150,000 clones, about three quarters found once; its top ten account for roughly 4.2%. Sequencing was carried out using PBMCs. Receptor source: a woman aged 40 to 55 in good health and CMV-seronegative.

CDR3 in DNA: TGTGCCAGCAGTCTGGGACAATCCTACGAGCAGTACTTC. This codes for CASSLGQSYEQYF. V gene TRBV27 combines with J gene TRBJ2-7; the D gene is possibly TRBD1 (6 bases). Germline CDR1 MNHEY, CDR2 SMNVEV (reference sequence). The CDR3 length is 13 residues. V was cut by 5 bases and J by 1 base, with 9 bases left in between.

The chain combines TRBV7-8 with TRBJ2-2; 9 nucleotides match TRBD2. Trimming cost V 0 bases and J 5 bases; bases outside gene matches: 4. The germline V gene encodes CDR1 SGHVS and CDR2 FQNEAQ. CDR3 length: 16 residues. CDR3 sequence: CASSLALAGRTGELFF. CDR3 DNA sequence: TGTGCCAGCAGCTTAGCACTAGCGGGTCGAACCGGGGAGCTGTTTTTT. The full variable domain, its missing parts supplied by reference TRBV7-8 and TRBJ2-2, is GAGVSQSPRYKVAKRGQDVALRCDPISGHVSLFWYQQALGQGPEFLTYFQNEAQLDKSGLPSDRFFAERPEGSVSTLKIQRTQQEDSAVYLCASSLALAGRTGELFFGEGSRLTVL.

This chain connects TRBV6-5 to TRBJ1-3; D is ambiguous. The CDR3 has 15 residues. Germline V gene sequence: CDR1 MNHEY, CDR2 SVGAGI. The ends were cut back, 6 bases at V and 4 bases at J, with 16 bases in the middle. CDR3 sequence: CASSPTSWFGNTIYF. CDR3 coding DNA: TGTGCCAGCAGCCCTACGTCTTGGTTCGGAAACACCATATATTTT.

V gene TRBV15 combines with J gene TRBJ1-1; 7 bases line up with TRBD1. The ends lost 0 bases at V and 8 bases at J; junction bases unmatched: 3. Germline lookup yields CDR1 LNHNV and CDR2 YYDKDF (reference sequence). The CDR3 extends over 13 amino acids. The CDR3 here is CATSRDWGQEAFF. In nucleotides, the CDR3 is TGTGCCACCAGCAGAGATTGGGGACAGGAAGCTTTCTTT.

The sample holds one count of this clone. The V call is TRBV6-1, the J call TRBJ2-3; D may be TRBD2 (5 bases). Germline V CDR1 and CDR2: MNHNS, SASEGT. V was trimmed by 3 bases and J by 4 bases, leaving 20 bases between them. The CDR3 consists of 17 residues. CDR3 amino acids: CASSESLLVGLADTQYF. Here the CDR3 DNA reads TGTGCCAGCAGTGAGAGCCTACTAGTCGGATTGGCAGATACGCAGTATTTT.

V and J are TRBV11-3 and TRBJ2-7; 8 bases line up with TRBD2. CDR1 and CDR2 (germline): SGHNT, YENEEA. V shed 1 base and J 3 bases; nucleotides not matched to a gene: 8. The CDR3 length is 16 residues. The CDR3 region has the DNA TGTGCCAGCAGCTTAGGTGCAGCGGGAGCCGGCTACGAGCAGTACTTC. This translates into CASSLGAAGAGYEQYF.

The CDR3 region has the DNA TGTGCCAGCAGCCCCGGGACAGGACATTCACCCCTCCACTTT. Translating it yields CASSPGTGHSPLHF. The genes are TRBV5-5 and TRBJ1-6; 8 bases map to TRBD1. After removal of 4 bases from V and 8 bases from J, the junction contained 5 bases not matched to a gene. The CDR3 sequence is 14 residues long. Per germline, CDR1 SGHKS and CDR2 YYEKEE (reference sequence).

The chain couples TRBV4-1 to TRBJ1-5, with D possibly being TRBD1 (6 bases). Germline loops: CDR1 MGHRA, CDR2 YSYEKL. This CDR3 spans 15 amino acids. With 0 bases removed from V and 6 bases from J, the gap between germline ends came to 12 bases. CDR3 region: CASSQEGQSGQPQHF. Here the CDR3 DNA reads TGCGCCAGCAGCCAAGAAGGACAGAGCGGTCAGCCCCAGCATTTT.

Here the CDR3 DNA reads TGTGCCAGCAGCCAGGGTGAAGCTTTCTTT. It specifies CASSQGEAFF. The chain employs TRBV7-9 and TRBJ1-1, with a tentative D call TRBD1 (5 bases). Germline V gene data show CDR1 as SEHNR and CDR2 as FQNEAQ (reference sequence). The CDR3 has 10 amino acids. V lost 5 bases and J 7 bases, leaving 5 bases between the germline ends.

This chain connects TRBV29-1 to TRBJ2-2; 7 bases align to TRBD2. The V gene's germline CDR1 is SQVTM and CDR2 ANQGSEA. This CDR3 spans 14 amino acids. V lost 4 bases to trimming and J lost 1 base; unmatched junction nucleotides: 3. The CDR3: CSVGSGLNTGELFF. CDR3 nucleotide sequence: TGCAGCGTTGGTAGCGGGTTGAACACCGGGGAGCTGTTTTTT.